This record concerns one T cell receptor (beta chain) sequence. What it binds is not known. Division of CD4+ cells produced a CD45RA+ naive subset and a CD45RA-negative memory subset. The data were taken from a study of shared clonotypes between healthy human individuals. Regarding the study as a whole: Generation probabilities of non-shared clonotypes were lower (relative to those shared by all four donors).

This CDR3 is 14 amino acids long. J gave up 0 bases and V 10 bases, and 9 bases lay outside the gene matches. Looked up from germline, CDR1 is MNHNS and CDR2 is SASEGT. Sequencing was performed with immunoSEQ multiplex PCR; in TCRdb, only in-frame clones are kept and a portion is missing. The data hold roughly 2.5 million clones, with 90% to 95% observed a single time. The sequenced material came from naive CD4+ T cells sorted from blood. The subset is: CD45RA+ positively selected. The TCR comes from a man between 18 and 29 years old in good health. The chain recombines TRBV6-1 with TRBJ2-7; 7 bases align to TRBD1. The CDR3 nucleotides read TGTGCCACCGCACAGGGGTATGGCTCCTACGAGCAGTACTTC. Translated, it gives CATAQGYGSYEQYF.